The sample holds a few counts of the clone carrying this TCR beta chain. Antigen specificity is unknown. These data belong to a study of T-cell memory formation after mild COVID-19. Study-wide findings and caveats: Contracting clones localized mainly to CM and EM when CD4+ and mainly to EMRA when CD8+. Later expanders leaned CD4+, whereas day 15 to 85 contracting clones were balanced CD4/CD8.

There are 16 residues in the CDR3. Germline V CDR1 and CDR2: SGHNT, YENEEA. With 5 bases removed from V and 0 bases from J, the gap between germline ends came to 14 bases. A 5'RACE reaction primed in the constant segment made cDNA libraries of TCR alpha and TCR beta, and these carried sample barcodes and UMIs. TCRdb called the 5' RACE reads again in MiXCR, with one record for every CDR3 protein. The sample shows roughly 200,000 distinct CDR3 sequences, around 17% of them seen only once. The chain combines TRBV11-3 with TRBJ1-3; no reliable D call. Sequences were obtained from PBMCs or a T cell subset sorted from them (not recorded which). This receptor was identified in an adult woman who had mild COVID-19 (a few samples of this study predate the infection). Cell type and time point are not known. In DNA, the CDR3 is TGTGCCAGCAGCCACTCCGGTCGGACCTCTGGAAACACCATATATTTT. Translated, it gives CASSHSGRTSGNTIYF.